The T cell receptor (beta chain) described here comes from a study of blood T cell repertoires in COVID-19. Study in general: Samples came from the United States, Italy and Spain, spanning acute and convalescent COVID-19. In each case, the material was cDNA or gDNA derived from T cells, B-cell-depleted T cells, or PBMCs.

Per the original data handling: Amplification from reference gene primers served as the basis for estimated nucleated cell counts. Method: immunoSEQ multiplex PCR; TCRdb's copy keeps in-frame clones and lacks some. V, J and clone size derive from that table, while D and trimming were established from the DNA sequence. Of approximately 120,000 clones in the sample, 83% were seen once. The TCR was taken from a woman aged 55-69 years with acute or convalescent COVID-19. Specimen: peripheral blood.

CDR3 sequence: CASTPSGTSFYEQYF. As DNA, the CDR3 is TGTGCCAGTACCCCGAGCGGGACTAGCTTCTACGAGCAGTACTTC. The V call is TRBV19, the J call TRBJ2-7, with TRBD2 identical over 9 bases. V shed 7 bases, J shed 3 bases, and the junction held 10 bases outside the gene matches. The CDR3 is made up of 15 amino acids. The germline V gene encodes CDR1 LNHDA and CDR2 SQIVND (reference sequence). Full variable domain (missing parts from reference TRBV19 and TRBJ2-7): DGGITQSPKYLFRKEGQNVTLSCEQNLNHDAMYWYRQDPGQGLRLIYYSQIVNDFQKGDIAEGYSVSREKKESFPLTVTSAQKNPTAFYLCASTPSGTSFYEQYFGPGTRLTVT.